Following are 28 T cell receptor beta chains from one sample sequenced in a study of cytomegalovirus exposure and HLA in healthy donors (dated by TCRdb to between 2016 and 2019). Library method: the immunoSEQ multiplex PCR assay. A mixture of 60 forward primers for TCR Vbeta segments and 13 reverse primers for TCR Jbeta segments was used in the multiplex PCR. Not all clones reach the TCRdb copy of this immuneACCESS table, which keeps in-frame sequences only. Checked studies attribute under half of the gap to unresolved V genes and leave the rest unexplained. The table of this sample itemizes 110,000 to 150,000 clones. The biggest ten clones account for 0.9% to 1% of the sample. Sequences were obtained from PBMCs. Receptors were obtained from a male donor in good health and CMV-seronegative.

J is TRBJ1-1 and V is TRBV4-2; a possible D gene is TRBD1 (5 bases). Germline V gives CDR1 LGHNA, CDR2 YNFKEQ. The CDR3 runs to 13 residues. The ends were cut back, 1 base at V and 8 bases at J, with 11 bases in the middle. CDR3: CASSQGRGAEAFF. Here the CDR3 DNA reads TGTGCCAGCAGCCAAGGGAGGGGCGCGGAAGCTTTCTTT.

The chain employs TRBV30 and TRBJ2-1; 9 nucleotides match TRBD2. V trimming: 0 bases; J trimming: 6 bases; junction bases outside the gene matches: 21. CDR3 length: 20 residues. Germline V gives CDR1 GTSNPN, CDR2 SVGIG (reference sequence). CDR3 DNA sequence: TGTGCCTGGAGTGTACATAGCGGGGGACCCCTCATAGAGGTTGTCAATGAGCAGTTCTTC. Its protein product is CAWSVHSGGPLIEVVNEQFF.

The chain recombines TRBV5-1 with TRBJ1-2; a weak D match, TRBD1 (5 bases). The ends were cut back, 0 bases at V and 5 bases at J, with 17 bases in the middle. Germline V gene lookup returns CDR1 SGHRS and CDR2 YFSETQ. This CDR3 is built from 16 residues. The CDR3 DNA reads TGCGCCAGCAGCTTGGAGATAACCTTGGGGGGATATGGCTACACCTTC. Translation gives CASSLEITLGGYGYTF.

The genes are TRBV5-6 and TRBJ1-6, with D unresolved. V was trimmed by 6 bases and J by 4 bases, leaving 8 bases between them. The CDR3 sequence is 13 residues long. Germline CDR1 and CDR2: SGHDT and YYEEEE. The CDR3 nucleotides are TGTGCCAGCAAAGAGGGTTATAATTCACCCCTCCACTTT. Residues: CASKEGYNSPLHF.

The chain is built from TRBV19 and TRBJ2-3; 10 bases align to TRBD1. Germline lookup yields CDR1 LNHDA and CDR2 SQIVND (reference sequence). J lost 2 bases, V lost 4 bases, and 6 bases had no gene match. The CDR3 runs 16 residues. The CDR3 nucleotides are TGTGCCAGTAGTACACCCGGGACAGGGGCCACAGATACGCAGTATTTT. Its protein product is CASSTPGTGATDTQYF. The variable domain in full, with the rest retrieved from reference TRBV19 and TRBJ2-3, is DGGITQSPKYLFRKEGQNVTLSCEQNLNHDAMYWYRQDPGQGLRLIYYSQIVNDFQKGDIAEGYSVSREKKESFPLTVTSAQKNPTAFYLCASSTPGTGATDTQYFGPGTRLTVL.

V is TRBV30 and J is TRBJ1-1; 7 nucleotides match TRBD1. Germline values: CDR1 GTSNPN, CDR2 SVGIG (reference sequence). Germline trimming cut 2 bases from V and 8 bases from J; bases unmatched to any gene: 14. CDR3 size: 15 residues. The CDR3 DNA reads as TGTGCCTGGAGTATACCAACAGGGGCCCGGCACGAAGCTTTCTTT. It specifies CAWSIPTGARHEAFF.

The CDR3 DNA reads as TGTGCCAGCAGCTTGCAGGGGACGAACTATGGCTACACCTTC. Protein: CASSLQGTNYGYTF. V and J are TRBV5-6 and TRBJ1-2; TRBD1 is a possible D gene (6 bases). The V gene's germline CDR1 is SGHDT and CDR2 YYEEEE. The CDR3 runs 14 residues. Trimming shortened V by 1 base and J by 2 bases, and 9 bases separated the two germline ends.

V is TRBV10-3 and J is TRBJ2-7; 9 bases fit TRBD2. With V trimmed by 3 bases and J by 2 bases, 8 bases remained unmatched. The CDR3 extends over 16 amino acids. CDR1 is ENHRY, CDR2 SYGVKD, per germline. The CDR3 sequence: CAISDLGGRETYEQYF. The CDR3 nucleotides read TGTGCCATCAGTGACCTTGGCGGGAGGGAGACCTACGAGCAGTACTTC.

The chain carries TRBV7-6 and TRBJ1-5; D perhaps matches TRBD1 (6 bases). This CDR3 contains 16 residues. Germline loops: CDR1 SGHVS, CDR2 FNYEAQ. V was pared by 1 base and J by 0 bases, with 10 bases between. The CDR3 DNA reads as TGTGCCAGCAGCTTAGGCGGCAGGGGTAGCAATCAGCCCCAGCATTTT. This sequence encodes CASSLGGRGSNQPQHF.

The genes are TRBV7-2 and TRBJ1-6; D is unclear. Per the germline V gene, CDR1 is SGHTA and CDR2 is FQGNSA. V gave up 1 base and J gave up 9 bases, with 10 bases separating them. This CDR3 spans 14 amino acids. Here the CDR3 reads CASSLGGYSSPLHF. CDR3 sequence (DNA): TGTGCCAGCAGCTTAGGAGGGTACAGTTCACCCCTCCACTTT.

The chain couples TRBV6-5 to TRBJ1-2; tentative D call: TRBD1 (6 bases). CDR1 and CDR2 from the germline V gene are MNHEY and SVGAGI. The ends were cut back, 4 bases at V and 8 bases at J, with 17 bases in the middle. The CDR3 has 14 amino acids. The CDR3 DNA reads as TGTGCCAGCAGTTTCAACTCCGGACAGTCGGGCTACACCTTC. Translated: CASSFNSGQSGYTF.

The CDR3 coding sequence is TGCGCCAGTGCGGAGGGGCCTCGTGAAGCTTTCTTT. It is translated as CASAEGPREAFF. The V and J genes are TRBV5-1 and TRBJ1-1; a weak D match, TRBD1 (5 bases). The CDR3 extends over 12 amino acids. Per germline, CDR1 SGHRS and CDR2 YFSETQ. Trimming left V 8 bases short and J 7 bases short, with 15 bases between.

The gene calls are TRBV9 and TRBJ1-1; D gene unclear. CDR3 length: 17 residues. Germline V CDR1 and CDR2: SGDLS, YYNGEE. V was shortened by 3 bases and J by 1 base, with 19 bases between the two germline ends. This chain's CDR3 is CASSARPLQGGNTEAFF. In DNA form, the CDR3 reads TGTGCCAGCAGCGCTCGACCTCTCCAAGGAGGGAACACTGAAGCTTTCTTT.

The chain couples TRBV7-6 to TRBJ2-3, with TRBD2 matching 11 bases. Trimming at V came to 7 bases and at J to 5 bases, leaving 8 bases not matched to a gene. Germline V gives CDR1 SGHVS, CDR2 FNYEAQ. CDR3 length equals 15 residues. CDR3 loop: CASNPTSGSGDTQYF. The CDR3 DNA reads TGTGCCAGCAACCCTACTAGCGGGAGTGGAGATACGCAGTATTTT.

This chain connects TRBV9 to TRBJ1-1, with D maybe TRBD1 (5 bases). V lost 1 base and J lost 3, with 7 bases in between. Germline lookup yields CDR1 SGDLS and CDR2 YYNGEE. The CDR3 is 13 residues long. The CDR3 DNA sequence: TGTGCCAGCAGCGTACAGGGTGACACTGAAGCTTTCTTT. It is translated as CASSVQGDTEAFF.

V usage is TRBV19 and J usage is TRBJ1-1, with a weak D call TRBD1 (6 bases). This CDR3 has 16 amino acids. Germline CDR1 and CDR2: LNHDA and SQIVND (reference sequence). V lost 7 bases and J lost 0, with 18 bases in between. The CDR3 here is CASNRGWTDMNTEAFF. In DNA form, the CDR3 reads TGTGCCAGTAATAGAGGGTGGACAGACATGAACACTGAAGCTTTCTTT.

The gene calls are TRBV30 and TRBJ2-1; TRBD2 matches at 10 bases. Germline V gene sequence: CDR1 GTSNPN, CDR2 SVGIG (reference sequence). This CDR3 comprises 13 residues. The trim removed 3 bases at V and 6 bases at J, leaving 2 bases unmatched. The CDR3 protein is CAWRTSGTNEQFF. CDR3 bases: TGTGCCTGGAGAACTAGCGGGACCAATGAGCAGTTCTTC. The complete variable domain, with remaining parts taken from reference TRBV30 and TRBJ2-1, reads SQTIHQWPATLVQPVGSPLSLECTVEGTSNPNLYWYRQAAGRGLQLLFYSVGIGQISSEVPQNLSASRPQDRQFILSSKKLLLSDSGFYLCAWRTSGTNEQFFGPGTRLTVL.

As DNA, the CDR3 is TGTGCCAGCAGTAAACGGCGGACAGGGGTTCGGAATTCACCCCTCCACTTT. Translation gives CASSKRRTGVRNSPLHF. This chain links TRBV28 with TRBJ1-6, with TRBD1 identical over 9 bases. V lost 5 bases, J lost 7 bases, and 12 bases stayed unmatched. The germline V gene encodes CDR1 MDHEN and CDR2 SYDVKM. This CDR3 region has 17 residues.

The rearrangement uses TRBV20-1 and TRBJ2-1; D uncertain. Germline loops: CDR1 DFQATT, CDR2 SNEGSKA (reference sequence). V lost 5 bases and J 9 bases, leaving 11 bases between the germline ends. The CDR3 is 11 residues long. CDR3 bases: TGCAGTGCTCATAGTTCGGGTGAGCAGTTCTTC. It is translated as CSAHSSGEQFF.

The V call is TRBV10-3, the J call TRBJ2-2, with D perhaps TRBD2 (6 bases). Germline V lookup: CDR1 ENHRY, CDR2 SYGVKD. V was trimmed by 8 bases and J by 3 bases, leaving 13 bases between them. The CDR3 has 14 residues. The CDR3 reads CAIRGSGYTGELFF. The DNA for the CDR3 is TGTGCCATCCGAGGGAGCGGGTACACCGGGGAGCTGTTTTTT.

CDR3 DNA sequence: TGTGCCAGCAGCGACAGGAACAATCAGCCCCAGCATTTT. This translates into CASSDRNNQPQHF. V and J are TRBV6-1 and TRBJ1-5, with TRBD1 as a possible D gene (6 bases). Germline V gene data show CDR1 as MNHNS and CDR2 as SASEGT. The CDR3 has 13 amino acids. V was shortened by 6 bases and J by 3 bases, with 9 bases between the two germline ends.

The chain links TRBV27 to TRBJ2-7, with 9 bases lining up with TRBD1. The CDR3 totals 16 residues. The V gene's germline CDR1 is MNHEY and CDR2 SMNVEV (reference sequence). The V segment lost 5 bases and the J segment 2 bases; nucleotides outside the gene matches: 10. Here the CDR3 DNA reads TGTGCCAGCAGTCACGAACCGGGACAGGGAGCCTACGAGCAGTACTTC. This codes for CASSHEPGQGAYEQYF.

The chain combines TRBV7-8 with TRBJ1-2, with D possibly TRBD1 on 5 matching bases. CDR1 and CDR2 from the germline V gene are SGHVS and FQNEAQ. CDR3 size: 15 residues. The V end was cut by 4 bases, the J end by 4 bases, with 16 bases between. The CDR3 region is CASSSATQGSYGYTF. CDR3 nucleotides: TGTGCCAGCAGCTCCGCTACGCAGGGCTCCTATGGCTACACCTTC.

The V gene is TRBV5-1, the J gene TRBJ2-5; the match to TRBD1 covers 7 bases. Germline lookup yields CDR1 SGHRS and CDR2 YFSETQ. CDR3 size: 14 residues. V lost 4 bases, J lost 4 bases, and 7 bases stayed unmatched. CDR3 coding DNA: TGCGCCAGCAGCCAGAAACCAGGGGGAGAGACCCAGTACTTC. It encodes CASSQKPGGETQYF.

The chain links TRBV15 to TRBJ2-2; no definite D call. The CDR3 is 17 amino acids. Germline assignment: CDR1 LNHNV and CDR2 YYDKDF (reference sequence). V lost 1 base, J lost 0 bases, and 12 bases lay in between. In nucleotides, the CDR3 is TGTGCCACCAGCAGAGGACTGGCGGAAACGAACACCGGGGAGCTGTTTTTT. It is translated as CATSRGLAETNTGELFF.

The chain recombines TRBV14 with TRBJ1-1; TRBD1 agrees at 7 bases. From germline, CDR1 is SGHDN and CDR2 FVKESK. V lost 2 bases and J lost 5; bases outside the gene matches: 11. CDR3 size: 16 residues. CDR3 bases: TGTGCCAGCAGCCAAATATTGTCACAGGGGATTACTGAAGCTTTCTTT. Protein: CASSQILSQGITEAFF.

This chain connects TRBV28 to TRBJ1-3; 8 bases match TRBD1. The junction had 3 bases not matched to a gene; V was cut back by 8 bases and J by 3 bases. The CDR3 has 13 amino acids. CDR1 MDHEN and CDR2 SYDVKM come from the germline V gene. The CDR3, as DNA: TGTGCCAGCCACACAGGGGGTGGAAACACCATATATTTT. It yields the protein CASHTGGGNTIYF.

In DNA form, the CDR3 reads TGTGCCAGTAGTCAATCCGGGACAATCGACGAGCAGTACTTC. Translated: CASSQSGTIDEQYF. This sequence joins TRBV19 and TRBJ2-7, with D perhaps matching TRBD1 (6 bases). The CDR3 is 14 residues long. V was clipped by 5 bases and J by 5 bases, with 16 bases between them. Germline CDR1 is LNHDA and CDR2 is SQIVND (reference sequence).